This TCR beta chain was documented in a study of T cells in Graves' hyperthyroidism and ophthalmopathy. Whole-study context: It was at initial diagnosis, before any treatment, that peripheral blood was collected. Whole-study results and caveats: Most clonotypes that expanded in the thyroid above 0.001 also showed up in blood.

Uncontrolled infection, other autoimmune disease, pregnancy or lactation barred patients from enrollment. Extraction of PBMCs used around 9.6 ml of fresh peripheral blood. The table lists this clonotype with a few counts. What it recognizes is unknown. Germline CDR1 and CDR2: MNHNS and SASEGT. The ends were cut back, 10 bases at V and 0 bases at J, with 12 bases in the middle. CDR3 length equals 13 residues. TCR beta CDR3 regions were amplified from RNA transcripts. The HTBI primer set drove a first-round RT-PCR of the TCR CDR3. Each CDR3 protein is one row after TCRdb ran MiXCR on the multiplex PCR reads. The table shows about 640,000 distinct CDR3 sequences, with roughly 20% occurring only once.

The chain uses TRBV6-1 and TRBJ1-1; a possible D gene is TRBD1 (5 bases). The specimen was blood. The receptor comes from a man aged 25 to 40 with Graves' ophthalmopathy. The CDR3 protein is CATIGGMNTEAFF. The CDR3 region has the DNA TGTGCCACTATCGGGGGTATGAACACTGAAGCTTTCTTT.